Below are 22 T cell receptor beta chains sequenced from a single sample in a study of technical replicates of blood from four donors. Data came from immunoSEQ multiplex PCR; TCRdb stores just in-frame clones and leaves some out. The sample shows more than 55,000 clones, 80% to 95% of them seen only once. Sequencing was performed on PBMCs. The receptors stem from a human donor in good health. Some clones in this sample may be carry-over from other donors' samples.

This clone was found once. This chain uses TRBV19 with TRBJ1-6; D might be TRBD1 (6 bases). Germline loops: CDR1 LNHDA, CDR2 SQIVND (reference sequence). V lost 5 bases and J lost 2, with 13 bases in between. This CDR3 is 16 amino acids long. CDR3: CASSPQGQPYNSPLHF. CDR3 DNA: TGTGCCAGTAGTCCACAGGGCCAGCCCTATAATTCACCCCTCCACTTT.

The chain joins TRBV6-4 to TRBJ2-7, with D hard to call. V lost 1 base to trimming and J lost 6 bases, with 7 bases between them. Germline loops: CDR1 MRHNA, CDR2 SNTAGT. The CDR3 covers 12 residues. The CDR3 coding sequence is TGTGCCAGCAGTGACTGGGCTCGCGAGCAGTACTTC. Its translation is CASSDWAREQYF.

The chain has TRBV7-7 and TRBJ2-1, with D possibly being TRBD2 (6 bases). The length of the CDR3 is 13 residues. Germline CDR1 and CDR2: SSHAT and FNYEAQ (reference sequence). V lost 5 bases and J lost 10, with 15 bases in between. Here the CDR3 DNA reads TGTGCCAGCAGCGCAACCGGGGCGGGGGAGCAGTTCTTC. This encodes CASSATGAGEQFF.

The chain joins TRBV29-1 to TRBJ1-1, with TRBD1 matching over 9 bases. This CDR3 contains 13 residues. From germline, CDR1 is SQVTM and CDR2 ANQGSEA. V lost 8 bases, J lost 6 bases, and 10 bases stayed unmatched. CDR3 sequence: CSPRDRVEAEAFF. The CDR3 DNA follows: TGCAGCCCGCGGGACAGGGTGGAGGCTGAAGCTTTCTTT.

The CDR3 here is CASSPRDRGTNTEAFF. CDR3 bases: TGTGCCAGTAGTCCCCGGGACAGGGGGACGAACACTGAAGCTTTCTTT. V usage is TRBV19 and J usage is TRBJ1-1; TRBD1 matches at 11 bases. With V trimmed by 5 bases and J by 1 base, 6 bases remained unmatched. Germline CDR1 reads LNHDA; CDR2 reads SQIVND (reference sequence). The CDR3 is made up of 16 amino acids.

J is TRBJ2-7 and V is TRBV4-1; the D gene is possibly TRBD2 (5 bases). CDR1 is MGHRA and CDR2 is YSYEKL in the germline V gene. Trimming stripped 0 bases from V and 4 bases from J, with 19 bases between. CDR3 length equals 17 residues. This CDR3 reads CASSQDQIGVGTYEQYF. The CDR3, as DNA: TGCGCCAGCAGCCAAGATCAGATCGGGGTAGGCACGTACGAGCAGTACTTC.

The V call is TRBV19, the J call TRBJ2-1; TRBD2 agrees at 9 bases. V shed 6 bases, J shed 9 bases, and the junction held 12 bases outside the gene matches. The CDR3 consists of 15 residues. Germline CDR1 is LNHDA and CDR2 is SQIVND (reference sequence). The CDR3 region is CASSRSGTSLGEQFF. Here the CDR3 DNA reads TGTGCCAGTAGCCGTTCGGGGACTAGCTTAGGTGAGCAGTTCTTC.

This sequence joins TRBV6-1 and TRBJ2-2; D perhaps matches TRBD1 (5 bases). With 2 bases removed from V and 4 bases from J, the gap between germline ends came to 11 bases. The CDR3 spans 15 residues. Per germline, CDR1 MNHNS and CDR2 SASEGT. This CDR3 reads CASSENEGVTGELFF. The CDR3, as DNA: TGTGCCAGCAGTGAAAACGAAGGGGTCACCGGGGAGCTGTTTTTT.

The chain uses TRBV7-3 and TRBJ1-1; tentative D call: TRBD1 (5 bases). The germline CDR1 and CDR2 sequences are SGHTA and FQGTGA. Trimming took off 5 bases at V and 3 bases at J, with 7 bases between the two ends. The CDR3 is made up of 12 amino acids. The CDR3 DNA reads as TGTGCCAGCAGCGGACAAGACACTGAAGCTTTCTTT. It translates to CASSGQDTEAFF.

This chain connects TRBV18 to TRBJ1-1; unclear D gene. V was trimmed by 4 bases and J by 0 bases, leaving 12 bases between them. Germline CDR1 is KGHSH and CDR2 is LQKENI. The CDR3 is made up of 15 amino acids. CDR3 sequence reads: CASSRLDKLNTEAFF. CDR3 DNA sequence: TGTGCCAGCTCACGCCTCGACAAGTTGAACACTGAAGCTTTCTTT.

This chain connects TRBV10-3 to TRBJ2-1; 10 bases align to TRBD2. Trimming removed 2 bases from V and 0 bases from J; junction bases left unmatched: 1. Germline CDR1 ENHRY, CDR2 SYGVKD. This CDR3 spans 16 amino acids. The CDR3 region is CAISEASGGSYNEQFF. The CDR3 DNA is TGTGCCATCAGTGAGGCTAGCGGGGGCTCCTACAATGAGCAGTTCTTC.

The rearrangement joins TRBV19 to TRBJ2-3; 7 bases map to TRBD2. The CDR3 length is 15 residues. The germline gives CDR1 LNHDA, CDR2 SQIVND (reference sequence). V shed 2 bases and J 1 base; nucleotides not matched to a gene: 3. The CDR3 is CASSIPLARTDTQYF. The DNA of the CDR3 is TGTGCCAGTAGTATACCACTAGCGCGCACAGATACGCAGTATTTT.

V gene TRBV4-3 combines with J gene TRBJ2-5; 8 bases match TRBD2. Germline V lookup: CDR1 LGHNA, CDR2 YSLEER. V gave up 6 bases and J gave up 2 bases; unmatched junction bases: 8. The length of the CDR3 is 15 residues. The CDR3 DNA reads TGCGCCAGCAGTCTTGGGCGGGGGGCGCAAGAGACCCAGTACTTC. The encoded protein is CASSLGRGAQETQYF.

This chain links TRBV5-4 with TRBJ1-1; tentative D call: TRBD1 (6 bases). CDR3 size: 13 residues. Per the germline V gene, CDR1 is SGHNT and CDR2 is YYREEE (reference sequence). V was pared by 3 bases and J by 5 bases, with 11 bases between. DNA of the CDR3: TGTGCCAGCAGCTCCACAGGGAGTACTGAAGCTTTCTTT. It yields the protein CASSSTGSTEAFF.

The rearrangement links TRBV10-3 to TRBJ2-5; D may be TRBD2 (7 bases). CDR1 and CDR2 (germline): ENHRY, SYGVKD. There are 15 residues in the CDR3. V was trimmed by 0 bases and J by 4 bases, leaving 12 bases between them. Here the CDR3 reads CAISESRGGRETQYF. As DNA, the CDR3 is TGTGCCATCAGTGAGTCTCGCGGGGGCCGAGAGACCCAGTACTTC.

The gene calls are TRBV28 and TRBJ2-1, with TRBD1 identical over 9 bases. The CDR3 has 12 residues. Germline CDR1 is MDHEN and CDR2 is SYDVKM. The V gene end was trimmed by 7 bases and the J gene end by 8 bases; junction bases not matched to a gene: 3. The CDR3 protein is CASTRTGDEQFF. Here the CDR3 DNA reads TGTGCCAGCACCAGGACAGGGGATGAGCAGTTCTTC.

This clone came up once. The chain joins TRBV15 to TRBJ2-3, with 13 nucleotides matching TRBD2. CDR3 length equals 17 residues. J gave up 2 bases and V 5 bases, and 7 bases lay outside the gene matches. Germline V gene sequence: CDR1 LNHNV, CDR2 YYDKDF (reference sequence). The CDR3 region is CATSPRGTSGDTDTQYF. As DNA, the CDR3 is TGTGCCACCAGCCCCCGGGGGACTAGCGGGGACACAGATACGCAGTATTTT.

V and J are TRBV5-5 and TRBJ2-7, with 7 bases fitting TRBD1. CDR3 length: 16 residues. With V trimmed by 0 bases and J by 0 bases, 6 bases remained unmatched. CDR1 and CDR2 (germline): SGHKS, YYEKEE (reference sequence). The CDR3 loop is CASSLDGTAFSYEQYF. CDR3 coding DNA: TGTGCCAGCAGCTTGGATGGGACAGCCTTCTCCTACGAGCAGTACTTC. Filled out from reference TRBV5-5 and TRBJ2-7, the complete variable domain reads DAGVTQSPTHLIKTRGQQVTLRCSPISGHKSVSWYQQVLGQGPQFIFQYYEKEERGRGNFPDRFSARQFPNYSSELNVNALLLGDSALYLCASSLDGTAFSYEQYFGPGTRLTVT.

This clone was observed a single time. The chain couples TRBV7-2 to TRBJ2-3; D may be TRBD2 (7 bases). The germline gives CDR1 SGHTA, CDR2 FQGNSA. This CDR3 spans 12 amino acids. The V gene lost 6 bases and the J gene lost 14 bases, with 18 bases spanning the gap. Here the CDR3 DNA reads TGTGCCAGCAGAGAGGCGGGGGCCCGGTTGTATTTT. Protein sequence: CASREAGARLYF.

V and J are TRBV4-3 and TRBJ2-7; D is ambiguous. The V gene's germline CDR1 is LGHNA and CDR2 YSLEER. The CDR3 consists of 15 residues. Trimming took off 0 bases at V and 1 base at J, with 10 bases between the two ends. The CDR3 region is CASSQDPSRSYEQYF. The CDR3 DNA sequence: TGCGCCAGCAGCCAAGATCCCAGCAGGTCCTACGAGCAGTACTTC.

The V and J genes are TRBV7-3 and TRBJ2-7; D might be TRBD1 (6 bases). V gave up 5 bases and J gave up 0 bases, with 11 bases separating them. CDR3 length: 14 amino acids. Germline CDR1 and CDR2: SGHTA and FQGTGA. The DNA for the CDR3 is TGTGCCAGCAGCACGTCAGGGGCCTCCTACGAGCAGTACTTC. Amino acids: CASSTSGASYEQYF.

The V and J genes are TRBV7-2 and TRBJ2-5; 7 nucleotides align to TRBD1. V trimming: 1 base; J trimming: 9 bases; junction bases outside the gene matches: 8. The CDR3 is 14 residues long. Per germline, CDR1 SGHTA and CDR2 FQGNSA. This chain's CDR3 is CASSLGDSVRAQYF. The CDR3 DNA is TGTGCCAGCAGCTTAGGGGACAGCGTCAGGGCCCAGTACTTC. Full variable domain (remainder filled in from reference TRBV7-2 and TRBJ2-5): GAGVSQSPSNKVTEKGKDVELRCDPISGHTALYWYRQSLGQGLEFLIYFQGNSAPDKSGLPSDRFSAERTGGSVSTLTIQRTQQEDSAVYLCASSLGDSVRAQYFGPGTRLLVL.